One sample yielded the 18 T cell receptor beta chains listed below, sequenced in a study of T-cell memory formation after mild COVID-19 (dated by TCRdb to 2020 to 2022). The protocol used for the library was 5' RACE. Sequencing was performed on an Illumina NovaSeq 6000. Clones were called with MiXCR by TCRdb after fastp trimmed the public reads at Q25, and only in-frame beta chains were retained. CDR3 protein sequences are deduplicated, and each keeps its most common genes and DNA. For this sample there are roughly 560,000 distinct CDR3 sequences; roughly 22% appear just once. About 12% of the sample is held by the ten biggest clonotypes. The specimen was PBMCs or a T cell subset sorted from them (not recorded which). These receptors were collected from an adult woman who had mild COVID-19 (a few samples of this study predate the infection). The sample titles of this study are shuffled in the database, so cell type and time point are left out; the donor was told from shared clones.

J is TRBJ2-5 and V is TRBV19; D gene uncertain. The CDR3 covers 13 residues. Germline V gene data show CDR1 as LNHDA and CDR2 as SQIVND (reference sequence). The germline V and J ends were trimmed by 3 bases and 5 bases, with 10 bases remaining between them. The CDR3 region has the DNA TGTGCCAGTAGTATGGGCGTCTTGGAGACCCAGTACTTC. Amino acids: CASSMGVLETQYF.

The CDR3 DNA reads as TGCAGCGTTGAAAACCTAGCGGGAGTCCCCGGGGAGCTGTTTTTT. It yields the protein CSVENLAGVPGELFF. The V call is TRBV29-1, the J call TRBJ2-2; 10 bases agree with TRBD2. Trimming at V came to 2 bases and at J to 6 bases, leaving 6 bases not matched to a gene. CDR3 length equals 15 residues. Per germline, CDR1 SQVTM and CDR2 ANQGSEA.

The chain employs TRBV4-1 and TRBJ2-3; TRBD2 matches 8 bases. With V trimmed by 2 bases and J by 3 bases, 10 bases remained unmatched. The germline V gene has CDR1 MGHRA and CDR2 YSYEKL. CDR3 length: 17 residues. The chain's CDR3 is CASSQPLAGRKTDTQYF. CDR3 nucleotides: TGCGCCAGCAGCCAACCCTTAGCGGGAAGGAAGACAGATACGCAGTATTTT.

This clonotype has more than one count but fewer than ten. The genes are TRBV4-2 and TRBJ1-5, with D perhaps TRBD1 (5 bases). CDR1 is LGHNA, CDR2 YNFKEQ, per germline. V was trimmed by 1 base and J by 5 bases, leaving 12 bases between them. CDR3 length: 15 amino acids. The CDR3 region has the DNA TGTGCCAGCAGCCAAGTTAACAGGCTGGATCAGCCCCAGCATTTT. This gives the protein CASSQVNRLDQPQHF.

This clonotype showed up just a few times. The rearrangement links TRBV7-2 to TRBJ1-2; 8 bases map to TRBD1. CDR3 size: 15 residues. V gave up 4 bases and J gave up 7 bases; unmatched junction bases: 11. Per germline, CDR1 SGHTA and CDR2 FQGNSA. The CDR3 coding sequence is TGTGCCAGCAGCTCAGGGGACAGGCCTTGGGGTGGCTACACCTTC. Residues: CASSSGDRPWGGYTF.

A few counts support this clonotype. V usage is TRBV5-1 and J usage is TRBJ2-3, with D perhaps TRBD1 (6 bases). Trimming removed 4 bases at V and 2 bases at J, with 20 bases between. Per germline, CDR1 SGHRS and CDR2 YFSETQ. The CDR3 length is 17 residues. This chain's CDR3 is CASSHGQRELYTDTQYF. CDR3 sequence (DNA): TGCGCCAGCAGCCACGGACAGAGGGAGCTCTACACAGATACGCAGTATTTT.

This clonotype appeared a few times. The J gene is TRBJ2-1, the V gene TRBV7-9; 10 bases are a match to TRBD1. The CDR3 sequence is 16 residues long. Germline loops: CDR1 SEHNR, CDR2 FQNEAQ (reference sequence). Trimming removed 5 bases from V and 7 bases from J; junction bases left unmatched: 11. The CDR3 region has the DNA TGTGCCAGCAGCCTTGAGACAGGGGGCTTTTTGAATGAGCAGTTCTTC. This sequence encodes CASSLETGGFLNEQFF.

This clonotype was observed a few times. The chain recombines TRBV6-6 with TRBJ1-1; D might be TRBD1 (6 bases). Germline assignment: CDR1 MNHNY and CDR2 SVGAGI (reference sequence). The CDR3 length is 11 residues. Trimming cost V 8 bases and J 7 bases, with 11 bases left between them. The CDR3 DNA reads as TGTGCCAGCGGACAGAGTGGTGAAGCTTTCTTT. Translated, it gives CASGQSGEAFF.

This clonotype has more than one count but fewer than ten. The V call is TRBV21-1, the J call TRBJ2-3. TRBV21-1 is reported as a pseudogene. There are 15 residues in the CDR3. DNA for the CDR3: TGTGCCAGCAGCAAATCCGGCAATCACACAGATACGCAGTATTTT. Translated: CASSKSGNHTDTQYF.

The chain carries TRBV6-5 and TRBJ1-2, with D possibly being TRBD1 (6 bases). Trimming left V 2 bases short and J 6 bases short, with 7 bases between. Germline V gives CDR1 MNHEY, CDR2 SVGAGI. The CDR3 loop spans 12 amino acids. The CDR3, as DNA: TGTGCCAGCAGTTACGCAGGGGATGGCTACACCTTC. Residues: CASSYAGDGYTF.

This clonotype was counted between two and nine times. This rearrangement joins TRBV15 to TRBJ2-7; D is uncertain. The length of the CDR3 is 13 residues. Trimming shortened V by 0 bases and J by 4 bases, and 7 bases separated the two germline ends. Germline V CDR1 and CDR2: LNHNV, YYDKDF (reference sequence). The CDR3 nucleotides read TGTGCCACCAGCAGAGAGCCAGGTTACGAGCAGTACTTC. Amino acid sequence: CATSREPGYEQYF.

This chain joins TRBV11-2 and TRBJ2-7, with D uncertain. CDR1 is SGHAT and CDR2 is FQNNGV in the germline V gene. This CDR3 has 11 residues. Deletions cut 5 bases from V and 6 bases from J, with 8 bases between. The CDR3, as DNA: TGTGCCAGCAGCAGATCGGGCGAGCAGTACTTC. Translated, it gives CASSRSGEQYF.

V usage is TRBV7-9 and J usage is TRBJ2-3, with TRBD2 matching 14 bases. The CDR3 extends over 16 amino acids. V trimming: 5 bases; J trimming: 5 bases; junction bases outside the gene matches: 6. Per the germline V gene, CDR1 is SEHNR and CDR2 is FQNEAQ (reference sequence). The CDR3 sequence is CASSRGLAGVGDTQYF. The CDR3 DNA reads TGTGCCAGCAGCCGGGGACTAGCGGGGGTCGGAGATACGCAGTATTTT.

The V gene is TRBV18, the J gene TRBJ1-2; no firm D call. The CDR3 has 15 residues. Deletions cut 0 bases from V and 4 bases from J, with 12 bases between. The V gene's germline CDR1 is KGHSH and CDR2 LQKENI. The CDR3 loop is CASSPPTAFGYGYTF. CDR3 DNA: TGTGCCAGCTCACCACCGACGGCGTTCGGCTATGGCTACACCTTC.

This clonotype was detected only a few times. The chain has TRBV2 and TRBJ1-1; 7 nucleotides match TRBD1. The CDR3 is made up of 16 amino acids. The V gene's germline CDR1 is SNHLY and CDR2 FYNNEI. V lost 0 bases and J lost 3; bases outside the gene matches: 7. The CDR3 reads CASSEAGTGADTEAFF. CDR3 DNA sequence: TGTGCCAGCAGTGAAGCGGGTACAGGGGCGGACACTGAAGCTTTCTTT.

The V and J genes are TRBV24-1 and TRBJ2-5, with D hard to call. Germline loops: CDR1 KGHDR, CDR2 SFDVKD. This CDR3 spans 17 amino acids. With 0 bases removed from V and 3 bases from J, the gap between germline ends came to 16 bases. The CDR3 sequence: CATSDLPSGGGEETQYF. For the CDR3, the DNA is TGTGCCACCAGTGATTTGCCGTCGGGCGGTGGGGAAGAGACCCAGTACTTC.

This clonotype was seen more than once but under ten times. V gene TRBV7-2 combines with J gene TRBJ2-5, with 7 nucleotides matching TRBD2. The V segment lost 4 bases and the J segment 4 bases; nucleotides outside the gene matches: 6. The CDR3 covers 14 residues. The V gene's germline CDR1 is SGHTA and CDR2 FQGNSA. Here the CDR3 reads CASSYLGRGETQYF. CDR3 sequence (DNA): TGTGCCAGCAGCTACCTAGGGAGGGGAGAGACCCAGTACTTC.

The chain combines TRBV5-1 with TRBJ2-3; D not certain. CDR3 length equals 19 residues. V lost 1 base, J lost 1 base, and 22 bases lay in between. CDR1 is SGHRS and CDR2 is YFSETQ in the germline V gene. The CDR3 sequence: CASSLKTTVLTARTDTQYF. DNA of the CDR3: TGCGCCAGCAGCTTGAAAACGACGGTGCTTACTGCCCGCACAGATACGCAGTATTTT. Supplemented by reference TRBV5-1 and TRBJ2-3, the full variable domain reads KAGVTQTPRYLIKTRGQQVTLSCSPISGHRSVSWYQQTPGQGLQFLFEYFSETQRNKGNFPGRFSGRQFSNSRSEMNVSTLELGDSALYLCASSLKTTVLTARTDTQYFGPGTRLTVL.